This TCR beta chain was recovered during a study of shared clonotypes between healthy human individuals. About the study: For every donor, three CD4 naive, three CD4 memory, two CD8 naive and one CD8 memory plates were used.

Several immunoSEQ 96-well plates shared each subset's DNA, each plate a replicate. Assay used: immunoSEQ multiplex PCR; TCRdb lists only in-frame clones, some missing. The table shows about 530,000 clones, with almost 97% occurring only once. Germline lookup yields CDR1 SGHRS and CDR2 YFSETQ. Trimming at V came to 4 bases and at J to 2 bases, leaving 11 bases not matched to a gene. This CDR3 has 16 amino acids. The split of CD4+ cells yielded CD45RA+ naive and CD45RA-negative memory subsets. The J gene is TRBJ1-1, the V gene TRBV5-1, with 7 bases that match TRBD1. The material sequenced was naive CD4+ T cells sorted from blood. Specified subset: CD45RA+ positively selected. The receptor comes from a woman in her 30s in good health. The DNA of the CDR3 is TGCGCCAGCAGCCCGAGGGACAGACAAAATAACACTGAAGCTTTCTTT. This translates into CASSPRDRQNNTEAFF. The full variable domain, completed using reference TRBV5-1 and TRBJ1-1, is KAGVTQTPRYLIKTRGQQVTLSCSPISGHRSVSWYQQTPGQGLQFLFEYFSETQRNKGNFPGRFSGRQFSNSRSEMNVSTLELGDSALYLCASSPRDRQNNTEAFFGQGTRLTVV.